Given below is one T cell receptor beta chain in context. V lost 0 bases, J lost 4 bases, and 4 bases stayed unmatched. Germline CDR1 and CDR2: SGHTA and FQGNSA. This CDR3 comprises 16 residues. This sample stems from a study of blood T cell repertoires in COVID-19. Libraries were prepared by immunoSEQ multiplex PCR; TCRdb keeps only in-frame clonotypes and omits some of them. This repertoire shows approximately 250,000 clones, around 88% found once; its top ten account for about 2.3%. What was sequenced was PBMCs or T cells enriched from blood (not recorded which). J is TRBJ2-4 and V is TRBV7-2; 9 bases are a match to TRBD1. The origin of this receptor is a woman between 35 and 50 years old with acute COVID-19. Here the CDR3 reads CASSLASGTGKNIQYF. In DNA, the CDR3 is TGTGCCAGCAGCTTAGCCTCCGGGACAGGGAAAAACATTCAGTACTTC.